This T cell receptor (beta chain) was obtained from a study of identical twins. This clonotype was seen at least ten times. Its target is not known. Every donor was a healthy Caucasian. Study-level points and caveats: For out-of-frame alpha sequences shared by twins, low generation probability was in excess. A lower insertion count was a feature of abundant cord blood beta clonotypes, with no such feature in memory repertoires.

Looked up from germline, CDR1 is MNHEY and CDR2 is SMNVEV (reference sequence). The CDR3 runs 13 residues. Between the trimmed V and J ends, which lost 6 bases and 3 bases, there was a span of 10 bases. From the 5' RACE reads, TCRdb called clonotypes with MiXCR, one entry per CDR3 protein. The sample gives 640,000 or so distinct CDR3 sequences, 5.5% to 6.5% of which show up once; 1.5% to 2% is in the top ten. The TCR comes from a man between 18 and 29 years old in good health. Sequences were obtained from naive T cells sorted from blood. The chain joins TRBV27 to TRBJ2-3; D may be TRBD1 (6 bases). CDR3 protein: CASRVTGTDTQYF. Written as DNA, the CDR3 is TGTGCCAGCAGAGTCACAGGGACAGATACGCAGTATTTT.